This TCR beta chain emerged from a study of CD8 T cells in ankylosing spondylitis. Study conclusions and caveats: Disease-linked clones, CD8+, were relatively rare in peripheral blood. Ankylosing spondylitis blood appeared to be characterized by a TCR beta motif of under 10 highly homologous variants.

The CDR3 runs to 15 residues. The germline V gene encodes CDR1 SGHTA and CDR2 FQGNSA. Trimming shortened V by 1 base and J by 5 bases, and 12 bases separated the two germline ends. A single record per CDR3 protein comes from TCRdb applying MiXCR to the 5' RACE reads. The table lists 200,000 to 250,000 distinct CDR3 sequences, about 17% of them singletons, with 42% in the top ten. This clonotype has just a few counts. Its antigen is as yet unknown. The chain couples TRBV7-2 to TRBJ2-1, with D possibly being TRBD2 (5 bases). The clonotype comes from a male donor with ankylosing spondylitis. The sequenced material came from blood, either unsorted or a sorted T cell fraction (not recorded which). CDR3 protein: CASSLVLLADNEQFF. CDR3 nucleotide sequence: TGTGCCAGCAGCTTAGTGTTGCTAGCAGACAATGAGCAGTTCTTC.